Sequencing of this T cell receptor (beta chain) was carried out in a study of shared clonotypes between healthy human individuals. The V end was cut by 4 bases, the J end by 9 bases, with 22 bases between. Germline V gene sequence: CDR1 SEHNR, CDR2 FQNEAQ (reference sequence). This CDR3 comprises 15 residues. TCRdb's copy holds only in-frame clones and misses some; the assay was immunoSEQ multiplex PCR. Of about 2.1 million clones listed, around 93% were seen once; the top ten hold around 1.7%. Selected positively for CCR7 and CD45RO-negative, naive CD8 cells excluded terminally differentiated effector memory CD45RA+ cells.

This chain uses TRBV7-9 with TRBJ2-7, with D tentatively TRBD1 (7 bases). Sequencing was done on a sample of naive CD8+ T cells from PBMCs. This TCR derives from a man younger than 30 in good health. Some clones in this sample may be carry-over from other donors' samples. Here the CDR3 reads CASSSGRGTVKAQYF. CDR3 DNA: TGTGCCAGCAGCTCGGGTCGGGGGACAGTAAAGGCGCAGTACTTC.